The entry that follows covers one TCR beta chain sequence. Its cognate antigen is unknown. Deep sequencing aimed at 1 in 200,000 to 1 in 1 million T cells' resolution. TCRdb's table, derived via immunoSEQ multiplex PCR, lists solely in-frame clones and lacks some. The repertoire holds thousands of clones, roughly 57% seen once, with around a sixth in the top ten. The sample belongs to a study of cytotoxic CD8 clonotypes in ibrutinib-treated CLL. About the study: Within the patient group, roughly 12 were relapsed/refractory and approximately 16 treatment-naive, and 17 were IGHV unmutated. Notes on the study in general: Higher circulating CD8+ T-cell counts strongly accompanied higher baseline clonality, above age-matched healthy donors.

Germline CDR1 and CDR2: GTSNPN and SVGIG (reference sequence). The CDR3 sequence is 13 residues long. V shed 0 bases and J shed 5 bases, with 10 bases lying between them. This chain uses TRBV30 with TRBJ1-2; D not certain. This clonotype originated in a human donor with chronic lymphocytic leukemia. Material: PBMCs, obtained before ibrutinib treatment. CDR3 loop: CAWSVQSWYGYTF. The CDR3 DNA sequence: TGTGCCTGGAGTGTACAGAGTTGGTATGGCTACACCTTC.